Listed here are 3 T cell receptor beta chains from one sample, sequenced in a study of cytomegalovirus exposure and HLA in healthy donors. Researchers ran the PCR with 60 Vbeta and 13 Jbeta primers. The repertoire was sequenced with immunoSEQ multiplex PCR; TCRdb's copy has only in-frame clones and lacks some. The top ten clones hold under 3% of a sample with 100,000 to 150,000 clones, roughly 82% of them seen once. The material sequenced was PBMCs. Receptor source: a woman aged 18-35 years in good health and CMV-seropositive.

This rearrangement joins TRBV4-1 to TRBJ1-6, with 12 bases fitting TRBD1. The germline V gene has CDR1 MGHRA and CDR2 YSYEKL. There are 15 residues in the CDR3. The V gene end was trimmed by 1 base and the J gene end by 10 bases; junction bases not matched to a gene: 2. CDR3 amino acids: CASSQVGQGASPLHF. CDR3 sequence (DNA): TGCGCCAGCAGCCAAGTGGGACAGGGGGCGTCACCCCTCCACTTT.

In the case of this clone: This sample also contains other DNA sequences that code for the same CDR3. The V and J genes are TRBV4-1 and TRBJ2-7; no definite D call. Between the trimmed V and J ends, which lost 1 base and 1 base, there was a span of 5 bases. The germline CDR1 and CDR2 sequences are MGHRA and YSYEKL. The CDR3 has 13 amino acids. In nucleotides, the CDR3 is TGCGCCAGCAGCCAAGGTCGTTCCTACGAGCAGTACTTC. Amino acid sequence: CASSQGRSYEQYF.

The chain combines TRBV4-1 with TRBJ2-7, with D possibly TRBD2 on 5 matching bases. Germline V gene sequence: CDR1 MGHRA, CDR2 YSYEKL. The ends were cut back, 0 bases at V and 5 bases at J, with 17 bases in the middle. CDR3 length equals 16 residues. The CDR3 protein is CASSQDLTRTGNEQYF. Written as DNA, the CDR3 is TGCGCCAGCAGCCAAGATCTGACACGGACGGGAAACGAGCAGTACTTC.